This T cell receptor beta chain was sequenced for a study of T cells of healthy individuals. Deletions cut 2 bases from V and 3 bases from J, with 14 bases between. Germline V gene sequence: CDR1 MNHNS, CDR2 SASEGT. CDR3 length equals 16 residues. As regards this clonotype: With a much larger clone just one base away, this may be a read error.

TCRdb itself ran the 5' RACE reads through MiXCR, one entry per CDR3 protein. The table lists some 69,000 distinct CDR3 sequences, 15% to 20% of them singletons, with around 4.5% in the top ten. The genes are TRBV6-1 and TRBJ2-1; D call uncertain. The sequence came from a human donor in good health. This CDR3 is CASSEWASEDYNEQFF. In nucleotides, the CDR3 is TGTGCCAGCAGTGAATGGGCCAGTGAGGACTACAATGAGCAGTTCTTC.